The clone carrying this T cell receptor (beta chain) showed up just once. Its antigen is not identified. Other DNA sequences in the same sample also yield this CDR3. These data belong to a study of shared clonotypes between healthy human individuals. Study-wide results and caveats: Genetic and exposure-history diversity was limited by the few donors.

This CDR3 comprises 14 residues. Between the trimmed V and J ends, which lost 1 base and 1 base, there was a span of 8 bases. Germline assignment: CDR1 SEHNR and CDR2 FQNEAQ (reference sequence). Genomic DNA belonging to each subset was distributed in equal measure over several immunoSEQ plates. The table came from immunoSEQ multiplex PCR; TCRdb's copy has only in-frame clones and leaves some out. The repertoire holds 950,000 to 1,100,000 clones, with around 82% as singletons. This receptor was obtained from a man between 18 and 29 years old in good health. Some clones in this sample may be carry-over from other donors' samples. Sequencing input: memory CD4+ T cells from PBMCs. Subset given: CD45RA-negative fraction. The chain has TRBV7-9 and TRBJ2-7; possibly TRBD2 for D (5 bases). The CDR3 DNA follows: TGTGCCAGCAGCTTAGGGCTAGCTTCCTACGAGCAGTACTTC. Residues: CASSLGLASYEQYF.